This T cell receptor beta chain was found in a study of graft-versus-host responses after intestinal transplantation. General observations from the study: The marrow of recipients harbored GvH clones, and ileum or blood showed some of them first.

Measured with immunoSEQ multiplex PCR; TCRdb has only the in-frame clones, and not every one. The data hold fewer than 70,000 clones, with 80% to 95% observed a single time. The CDR3 is 14 residues long. CDR1 is SGHTA and CDR2 is FQGNSA in the germline V gene. Deletions cut 1 base from V and 8 bases from J, with 12 bases between. This clone was recorded once. Its cognate antigen is unknown. The sample here was bone marrow, taken 700 to 850 days after intestinal transplantation. This TCR was sampled from a human patient who received an intestinal transplant, so some T cells may come from the graft donor. This sequence joins TRBV7-2 and TRBJ2-1; no clear D gene. This CDR3 reads CASSLVSTRDEQFF. The CDR3 DNA sequence: TGTGCCAGCAGCTTAGTCTCCACTCGAGATGAGCAGTTCTTC.